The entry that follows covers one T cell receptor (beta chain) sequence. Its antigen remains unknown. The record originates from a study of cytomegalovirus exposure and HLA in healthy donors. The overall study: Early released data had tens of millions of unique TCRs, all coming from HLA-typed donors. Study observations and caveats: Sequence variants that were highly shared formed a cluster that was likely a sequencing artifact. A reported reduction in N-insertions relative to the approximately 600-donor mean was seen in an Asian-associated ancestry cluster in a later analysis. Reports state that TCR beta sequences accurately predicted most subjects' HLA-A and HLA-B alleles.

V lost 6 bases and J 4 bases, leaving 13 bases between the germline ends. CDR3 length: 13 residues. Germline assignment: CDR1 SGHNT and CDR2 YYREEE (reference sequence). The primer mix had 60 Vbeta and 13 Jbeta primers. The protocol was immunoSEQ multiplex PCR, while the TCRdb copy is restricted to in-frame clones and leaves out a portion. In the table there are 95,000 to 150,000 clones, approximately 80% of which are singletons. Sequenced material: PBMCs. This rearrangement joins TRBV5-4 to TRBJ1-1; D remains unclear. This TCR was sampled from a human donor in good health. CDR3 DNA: TGTGCCAGCACCACTATGGGTGGCACTGAAGCTTTCTTT. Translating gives CASTTMGGTEAFF.